Presented here are 32 T cell receptor beta chains from one specimen sequenced in a study of blood T cell repertoires in COVID-19. TCRdb's table, derived via immunoSEQ multiplex PCR, lists solely in-frame clones and lacks some. The sample carries about 190,000 clones, around 87% recorded once. The sequenced sample consisted of peripheral blood. The origin of the receptors is a woman aged 25 to 39 with active or convalescent COVID-19.

This sequence joins TRBV11-3 and TRBJ2-1; TRBD2 matches 12 bases. Trimming cost V 5 bases and J 4 bases; bases outside gene matches: 3. The CDR3 contains 15 residues. CDR1 is SGHNT and CDR2 is YENEEA in the germline V gene. CDR3 protein: CASSQTSGSYNEQFF. In DNA, the CDR3 is TGTGCCAGCAGCCAGACTAGCGGGAGTTACAATGAGCAGTTCTTC.

The gene calls are TRBV3-1 (or the pseudogene TRBV3-2) and TRBJ2-1; 8 bases line up with TRBD2. This CDR3 comprises 17 residues. V lost 4 bases and J lost 0; bases outside the gene matches: 8. Germline CDR1 reads LGHDT; CDR2 reads YNNKEL (reference sequence). CDR3 DNA sequence: TGTGCCAGCAGCCTGCCGGGGGGGGGCCACTCCTACAATGAGCAGTTCTTC. It specifies CASSLPGGGHSYNEQFF.

J is TRBJ1-1 and V is TRBV11-2; no definite D call. V was cut by 2 bases and J by 7 bases, with 11 bases left in between. The CDR3 is 13 residues long. The germline V gene has CDR1 SGHAT and CDR2 FQNNGV. CDR3 nucleotides: TGTGCCAGCAGCTTATGGCCCGACTTTGAAGCTTTCTTT. This codes for CASSLWPDFEAFF.

The V and J genes are TRBV19 and TRBJ2-6, with 8 positions matching TRBD1. CDR1 is LNHDA, CDR2 SQIVND, per germline (reference sequence). This CDR3 is built from 16 residues. With 5 bases clipped from V and 4 bases from J, the junction kept 7 bases outside the gene matches. The CDR3 DNA reads as TGTGCCAGTAGTGTCGGACAGGGCCTAGGGGCCAACGTCCTGACTTTC. Its protein product is CASSVGQGLGANVLTF.

The chain links TRBV14 to TRBJ1-6, with a tentative D call TRBD1 (6 bases). The CDR3 loop spans 14 amino acids. Germline V lookup: CDR1 SGHDN, CDR2 FVKESK. The V end was cut by 2 bases, the J end by 10 bases, with 12 bases between. Here the CDR3 DNA reads TGTGCCAGCAGCCAAAGGGGGAGGGGATCACCCCTCCACTTT. As protein: CASSQRGRGSPLHF.

The chain joins TRBV19 to TRBJ2-1; 9 positions match TRBD2. This CDR3 is built from 13 residues. Germline CDR1 reads LNHDA; CDR2 reads SQIVND (reference sequence). The ends lost 1 base at V and 13 bases at J; junction bases unmatched: 5. Here the CDR3 reads CASSIGLADPQFF. Here the CDR3 DNA reads TGTGCCAGTAGTATAGGACTAGCGGACCCTCAGTTCTTC.

As for this clone: At one end, the junction sequence differs from germline, possibly due to a read error. This chain links TRBV15 with TRBJ1-4; tentatively, D is TRBD1 (6 bases). Germline values: CDR1 LNHNV, CDR2 YYDKDF (reference sequence). This CDR3 is 21 amino acids long. CDR3 region: CATSIPVQSQRPKGGNQKLFF. The DNA of the CDR3 is TGTGCCACCAGCATCCCGGTACAGTCGCAAAGGCCGAAAGGGGGTAATCAAAAACTGTTTTTT.

The chain employs TRBV11-2 and TRBJ2-7; 10 nucleotides agree with TRBD1. The V segment lost 3 bases and the J segment 5 bases; nucleotides outside the gene matches: 4. Germline CDR1 is SGHAT and CDR2 is FQNNGV. The CDR3 spans 14 residues. CDR3 nucleotides: TGTGCCAGCAGCTTGGGGACAGGGGCGGACGAGCAGTACTTC. Translating gives CASSLGTGADEQYF.

The chain links TRBV6-5 to TRBJ2-5; 9 nucleotides align to TRBD2. J lost 1 base, V lost 6 bases, and 6 bases had no gene match. Germline CDR1 is MNHEY and CDR2 is SVGAGI. This CDR3 spans 15 amino acids. DNA for the CDR3: TGTGCCAGCAGCCCCCAACTAGCGGGCCAAGAGACCCAGTACTTC. Translating it yields CASSPQLAGQETQYF.

This clone was seen only once. The chain carries TRBV27 and TRBJ2-5; D may be TRBD1 (6 bases). V was trimmed by 3 bases and J by 5 bases, leaving 13 bases between them. The CDR3 totals 14 residues. In germline, CDR1 is MNHEY, CDR2 SMNVEV (reference sequence). Written as DNA, the CDR3 is TGTGCCAGCAGTTTCACAGGGTCGGGGGAGACCCAGTACTTC. It yields the protein CASSFTGSGETQYF.

The chain couples TRBV3-1 (or the pseudogene TRBV3-2) to TRBJ2-2; weak D call: TRBD2 (5 bases). Between the trimmed V and J ends, which lost 10 bases and 4 bases, there was a span of 16 bases. The V gene's germline CDR1 is LGHDT and CDR2 YNNKEL (reference sequence). The CDR3 has 14 residues. CDR3 amino acids: CATRPRGSTGELFF. Here the CDR3 DNA reads TGTGCCACCCGTCCGCGAGGGAGCACCGGGGAGCTGTTTTTT.

The table lists this clone with a count of one. The V and J genes are TRBV6-5 and TRBJ1-3, with a tentative D call TRBD1 (6 bases). The CDR3 loop spans 15 amino acids. V shed 5 bases and J shed 0 bases, with 11 bases lying between them. CDR1 and CDR2 (germline): MNHEY, SVGAGI. The CDR3 reads CASSPQGLSGNTIYF. The CDR3 DNA follows: TGTGCCAGCAGTCCTCAGGGGCTCTCTGGAAACACCATATATTTT.

J is TRBJ2-5 and V is TRBV5-6; maybe TRBD2 (6 bases). The CDR3 spans 14 residues. Germline-derived CDR1 and CDR2 are SGHDT and YYEEEE. V was shortened by 9 bases and J by 0 bases, with 15 bases between the two germline ends. DNA of the CDR3: TGTGCCACCTCTCCGGGAGCGAACCAAGAGACCCAGTACTTC. Translating gives CATSPGANQETQYF.

This clone was found a few times. The chain is built from TRBV10-3 and TRBJ1-1, with 7 bases aligning to TRBD1. CDR1 is ENHRY, CDR2 SYGVKD, per germline. CDR3 length equals 14 residues. V lost 2 bases to trimming and J lost 1 base; unmatched junction nucleotides: 1. The CDR3 nucleotides read TGTGCCATCAGTGAGAGGGGGCCGAACACTGAAGCTTTCTTT. This translates into CAISERGPNTEAFF.

CDR3 region: CASSPGRDYQPQHF. DNA for the CDR3: TGTGCCAGCAGTCCAGGGAGGGACTATCAGCCCCAGCATTTT. The chain has TRBV7-6 and TRBJ1-5; perhaps TRBD1 as D (5 bases). Germline lookup yields CDR1 SGHVS and CDR2 FNYEAQ. The length of the CDR3 is 14 residues. V lost 6 bases and J lost 5, with 14 bases in between. The full variable domain, in which reference TRBV7-6 and TRBJ1-5 provide the parts outside the CDR3, is GAGVSQSPRYKVTKRGQDVALRCDPISGHVSLYWYRQALGQGPEFLTYFNYEAQQDKSGLPNDRFSAERPEGSISTLTIQRTEQRDSAMYRCASSPGRDYQPQHFGDGTRLSIL.

The chain joins TRBV29-1 to TRBJ1-2, with 11 bases identical to TRBD1. The CDR3 contains 14 residues. Germline-derived CDR1 and CDR2 are SQVTM and ANQGSEA. The junction had 8 bases not matched to a gene; V was cut back by 4 bases and J by 7 bases. The CDR3 DNA sequence: TGCAGCGTTGCGAAGGACAGGGGGCGCGTTGGCTACACCTTC. Residues: CSVAKDRGRVGYTF.

The genes are TRBV5-5 and TRBJ1-4; 8 nucleotides align to TRBD1. The J segment lost 2 bases and the V segment lost 4 bases, leaving 4 bases of the junction unmatched. In germline, CDR1 is SGHKS, CDR2 YYEKEE (reference sequence). This CDR3 region has 15 residues. The CDR3 DNA reads TGTGCCAGCAGCGACAGGGGAACCACTAATGAAAAACTGTTTTTT. The encoded protein is CASSDRGTTNEKLFF.

J is TRBJ1-1 and V is TRBV5-4, with D possibly TRBD1 on 5 matching bases. Germline CDR1 SGHNT, CDR2 YYREEE (reference sequence). The V gene lost 3 bases and the J gene lost 6 bases, with 15 bases spanning the gap. This CDR3 is built from 14 residues. The CDR3 protein is CASSWEGKMAEAFF. The DNA of the CDR3 is TGTGCCAGCAGCTGGGAGGGGAAGATGGCTGAAGCTTTCTTT.

V is TRBV27 and J is TRBJ2-3; tentative D call: TRBD2 (6 bases). Germline-derived CDR1 and CDR2 are MNHEY and SMNVEV (reference sequence). The V end lost 2 bases, the J end lost 9 bases, and 9 bases lay between the germline ends. The CDR3 loop spans 12 amino acids. This CDR3 reads CASSLRGITQYF. CDR3 DNA sequence: TGTGCCAGCAGTTTACGGGGGATAACGCAGTATTTT.

The chain has TRBV19 and TRBJ2-5, with D possibly matching TRBD2 (5 bases). CDR3 length: 16 residues. The germline V gene has CDR1 LNHDA and CDR2 SQIVND (reference sequence). V was clipped by 4 bases and J by 4 bases, with 19 bases between them. The CDR3, as DNA: TGTGCCAGTAGTACCCACCCCGTCGGGGTGTCAGAGACCCAGTACTTC. It translates to CASSTHPVGVSETQYF.

This rearrangement joins TRBV5-6 to TRBJ1-2, with 9 nucleotides matching TRBD1. The V gene end was trimmed by 3 bases and the J gene end by 6 bases; junction bases not matched to a gene: 0. CDR1 SGHDT and CDR2 YYEEEE come from the germline V gene. There are 12 residues in the CDR3. CDR3 DNA sequence: TGTGCCAGCAGCTGGGACAGGGATGGCTACACCTTC. It specifies CASSWDRDGYTF.

The J gene is TRBJ1-5, the V gene TRBV27, with D perhaps TRBD1 (6 bases). The length of the CDR3 is 17 residues. CDR1 is MNHEY and CDR2 is SMNVEV in the germline V gene (reference sequence). The V end lost 5 bases, the J end lost 6 bases, and 23 bases lay between the germline ends. CDR3 loop: CASSPGQSKAHAQPQHF. CDR3 nucleotide sequence: TGTGCCAGCAGTCCGGGACAATCGAAGGCTCACGCTCAGCCCCAGCATTTT.

CDR3 nucleotides: TGTGCCAGTAGCCCACCCCCTCTGGGGGGGCGGCGGGGCTACACCTTC. It translates to CASSPPPLGGRRGYTF. This chain uses TRBV19 with TRBJ1-2; the D gene is possibly TRBD1 (6 bases). Germline V gives CDR1 LNHDA, CDR2 SQIVND (reference sequence). CDR3 length: 16 residues. The V end lost 6 bases, the J end lost 8 bases, and 25 bases lay between the germline ends.

This chain uses TRBV5-4 with TRBJ2-7; possibly TRBD2 for D (6 bases). The germline V gene encodes CDR1 SGHNT and CDR2 YYREEE (reference sequence). Trimming stripped 1 base from V and 7 bases from J, with 9 bases between. This CDR3 has 12 residues. The CDR3 here is CASSLRGGEQYF. The CDR3 bases are TGTGCCAGCAGCTTGCGGGGAGGTGAGCAGTACTTC.

The V gene is TRBV9, the J gene TRBJ1-1; D is perhaps TRBD1 (5 bases). The V gene lost 4 bases and the J gene lost 3 bases, with 7 bases spanning the gap. CDR1 and CDR2 from the germline V gene are SGDLS and YYNGEE. The CDR3 runs to 12 residues. The CDR3 coding sequence is TGTGCCAGCAGCACCAGGGACACTGAAGCTTTCTTT. Amino acid sequence: CASSTRDTEAFF.

This chain uses TRBV7-9 with TRBJ1-4; D is perhaps TRBD1 (6 bases). The germline V gene has CDR1 SEHNR and CDR2 FQNEAQ (reference sequence). Trimming left V 5 bases short and J 3 bases short, with 13 bases between. The CDR3 contains 15 residues. CDR3 coding DNA: TGTGCCAGCAGCGTAAGGGGGTCGGCTAATGAAAAACTGTTTTTT. Amino acids: CASSVRGSANEKLFF.

J is TRBJ1-1 and V is TRBV19, with 9 bases aligning to TRBD1. With 8 bases clipped from V and 5 bases from J, the junction kept 9 bases outside the gene matches. Germline V gene data show CDR1 as LNHDA and CDR2 as SQIVND (reference sequence). This CDR3 comprises 14 residues. The CDR3 spells CASRGTGRGTEAFF. As DNA, the CDR3 is TGTGCCAGTCGCGGGACAGGGAGGGGAACTGAAGCTTTCTTT.

CDR3 residues: CASSGGRGDHSNQPQHF. CDR3 DNA: TGTGCCAGCAGTGGCGGCAGGGGGGACCATAGCAATCAGCCCCAGCATTTT. The J gene is TRBJ1-5, the V gene TRBV2, with 7 bases lining up with TRBD1. Per the germline V gene, CDR1 is SNHLY and CDR2 is FYNNEI. The CDR3 sequence is 17 residues long. Unmatched junction bases numbered 9, after V lost 4 bases and J lost 0 bases. Looking up the rest from reference TRBV2 and TRBJ1-5 gives the full variable domain: EPEVTQTPSHQVTQMGQEVILRCVPISNHLYFYWYRQILGQKVEFLVSFYNNEISEKSEIFDDQFSVERPDGSNFTLKIRSTKLEDSAMYFCASSGGRGDHSNQPQHFGDGTRLSIL.

The genes are TRBV6-5 and TRBJ2-1; a weak D match, TRBD2 (6 bases). Per germline, CDR1 MNHEY and CDR2 SVGAGI. The CDR3 contains 15 residues. V was shortened by 3 bases and J by 8 bases, with 17 bases between the two germline ends. The CDR3 sequence is CASSYGDSRVDEQFF. Here the CDR3 DNA reads TGTGCCAGCAGTTATGGGGACTCTCGGGTCGATGAGCAGTTCTTC.

This chain links TRBV5-6 with TRBJ1-2, with TRBD1 identical over 9 bases. The CDR3 spans 15 residues. Per the germline V gene, CDR1 is SGHDT and CDR2 is YYEEEE. With V trimmed by 4 bases and J by 3 bases, 7 bases remained unmatched. The CDR3 region has the DNA TGTGCCAGCAGCCGCTTTCGGACAGGGGACTATGGCTACACCTTC. Amino acid sequence: CASSRFRTGDYGYTF.

The chain is built from TRBV10-2 and TRBJ1-1, with D maybe TRBD1 (5 bases). Germline CDR1 and CDR2: WSHSY and SAAADI. CDR3 length equals 15 residues. Trimming took off 6 bases at V and 0 bases at J, with 14 bases between the two ends. The CDR3 sequence: CASRGVGGVNTEAFF. Here the CDR3 DNA reads TGCGCCAGCAGGGGGGTCGGGGGAGTGAACACTGAAGCTTTCTTT.

J is TRBJ1-4 and V is TRBV12-5; D not certain. The CDR3 runs to 14 residues. V gave up 5 bases and J gave up 8 bases, with 15 bases separating them. CDR1 and CDR2 from the germline V gene are LGHNT and FRNRAP. CDR3 nucleotides: TGTGCTAGTGGTCCAATGGGCGGGGAAGAAAAACTGTTTTTT. This encodes CASGPMGGEEKLFF.